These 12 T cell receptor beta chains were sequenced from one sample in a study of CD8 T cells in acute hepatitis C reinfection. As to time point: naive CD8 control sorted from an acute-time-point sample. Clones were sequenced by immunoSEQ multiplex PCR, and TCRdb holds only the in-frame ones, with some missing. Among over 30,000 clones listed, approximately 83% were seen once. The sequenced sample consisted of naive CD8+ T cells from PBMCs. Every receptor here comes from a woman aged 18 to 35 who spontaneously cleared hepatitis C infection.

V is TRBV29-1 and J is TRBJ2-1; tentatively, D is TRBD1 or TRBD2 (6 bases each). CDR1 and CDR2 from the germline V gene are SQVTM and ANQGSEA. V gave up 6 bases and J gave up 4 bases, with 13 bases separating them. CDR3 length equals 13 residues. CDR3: CSVRDMSYNEQFF. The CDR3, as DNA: TGCAGCGTGCGGGACATGAGTTACAATGAGCAGTTCTTC.

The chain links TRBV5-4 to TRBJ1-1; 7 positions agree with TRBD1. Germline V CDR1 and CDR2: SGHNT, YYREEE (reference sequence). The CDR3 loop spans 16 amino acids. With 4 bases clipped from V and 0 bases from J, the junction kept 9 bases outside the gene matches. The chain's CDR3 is CASSVGQRPMNTEAFF. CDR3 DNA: TGTGCCAGCAGCGTGGGACAGAGACCCATGAACACTGAAGCTTTCTTT.

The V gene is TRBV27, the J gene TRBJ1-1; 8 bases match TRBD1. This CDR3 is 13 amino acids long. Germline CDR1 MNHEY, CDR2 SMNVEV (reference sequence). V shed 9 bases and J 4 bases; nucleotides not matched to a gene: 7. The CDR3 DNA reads TGTGCCAGTACTACAGGGGGGATCACTGAAGCTTTCTTT. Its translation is CASTTGGITEAFF.

CDR3 in amino acids: CASSFPENEQFF. DNA of the CDR3: TGCGCCAGCAGCTTTCCCGAGAATGAGCAGTTCTTC. This chain links TRBV5-1 with TRBJ2-1; the D is unclear. Trimming removed 2 bases at V and 7 bases at J, with 7 bases between. This CDR3 region has 12 residues. The germline V gene encodes CDR1 SGHRS and CDR2 YFSETQ.

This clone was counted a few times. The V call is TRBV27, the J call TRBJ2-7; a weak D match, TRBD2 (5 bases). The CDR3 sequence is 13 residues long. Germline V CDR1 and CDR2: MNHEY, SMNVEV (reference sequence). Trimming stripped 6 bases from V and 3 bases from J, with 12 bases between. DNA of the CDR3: TGTGCCAGCAGCCGCGCCGCGGGCTACGAGCAGTACTTC. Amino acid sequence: CASSRAAGYEQYF.

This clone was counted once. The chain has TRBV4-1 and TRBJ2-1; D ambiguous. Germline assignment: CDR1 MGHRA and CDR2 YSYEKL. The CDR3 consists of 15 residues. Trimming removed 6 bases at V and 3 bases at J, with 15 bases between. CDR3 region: CASSRIGPFYNEQFF. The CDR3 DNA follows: TGCGCCAGCAGTCGAATAGGGCCTTTCTACAATGAGCAGTTCTTC.

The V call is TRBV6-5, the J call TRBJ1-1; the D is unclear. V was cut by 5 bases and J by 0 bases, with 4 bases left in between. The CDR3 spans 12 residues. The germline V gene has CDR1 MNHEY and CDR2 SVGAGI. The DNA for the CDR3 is TGTGCCAGCAGTCCAGTGAACACTGAAGCTTTCTTT. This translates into CASSPVNTEAFF.

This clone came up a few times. The CDR3 nucleotides read TGTGCCAGCAGCGTCTCATCGACCAGCGAGCAGTACTTC. Translating it yields CASSVSSTSEQYF. V is TRBV9 and J is TRBJ2-7; D uncertain. Deletions cut 2 bases from V and 6 bases from J, with 12 bases between. This CDR3 comprises 13 residues. Germline V gene data show CDR1 as SGDLS and CDR2 as YYNGEE. The entire variable domain, with the rest obtained from reference TRBV9 and TRBJ2-7, is as follows: DSGVTQTPKHLITATGQRVTLRCSPRSGDLSVYWYQQSLDQGLQFLIQYYNGEERAKGNILERFSAQQFPDLHSELNLSSLELGDSALYFCASSVSSTSEQYFGPGTRLTVT.

The CDR3 sequence is CASGLAGTDIDNEQFF. CDR3 coding DNA: TGTGCTAGTGGTTTGGCCGGGACAGACATCGACAATGAGCAGTTCTTC. The chain has TRBV12-5 and TRBJ2-1, with 7 bases matching TRBD1. This CDR3 region has 16 residues. CDR1 is LGHNT, CDR2 FRNRAP, per germline. J gave up 5 bases and V 1 base, and 8 bases lay outside the gene matches.

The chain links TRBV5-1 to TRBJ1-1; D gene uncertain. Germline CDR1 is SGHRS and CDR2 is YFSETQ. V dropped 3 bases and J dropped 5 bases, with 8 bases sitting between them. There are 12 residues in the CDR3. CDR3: CASSYDRTEAFF. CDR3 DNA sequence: TGCGCCAGCAGCTACGACCGTACTGAAGCTTTCTTT.

The CDR3 loop is CASSLGLAHNEQFF. CDR3 bases: TGTGCCAGCAGTTTGGGCCTGGCTCACAATGAGCAGTTCTTC. The chain is built from TRBV27 and TRBJ2-1, with D unclear. V dropped 3 bases and J dropped 5 bases, with 11 bases sitting between them. Germline V gene data show CDR1 as MNHEY and CDR2 as SMNVEV (reference sequence). The CDR3 has 14 residues.

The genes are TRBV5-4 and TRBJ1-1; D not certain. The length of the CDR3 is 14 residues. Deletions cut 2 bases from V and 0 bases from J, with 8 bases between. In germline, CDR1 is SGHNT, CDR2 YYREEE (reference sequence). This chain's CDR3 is CASSFSRMNTEAFF. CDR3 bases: TGTGCCAGCAGCTTCAGCAGGATGAACACTGAAGCTTTCTTT.